This T cell receptor (beta chain) is drawn from a study of breast tumors, draining lymph nodes, adjacent tissues. There are many counts of this clonotype. Its cognate antigen is unknown. Breast cancer patients provided tissue from their axillary draining lymph nodes. Study-wide results and limits: That most tumor T cells come from lymph nodes remained unproven. Tumor TCR diversity was below lymph nodes but above nontumor tissue. Luminal-like breast cancer showed significantly higher tumor–nontumor repertoire similarity than basal-like.

TCRdb reanalysed the multiplex PCR reads using MiXCR and keeps one entry per CDR3 protein. Counted here are some 110,000 distinct CDR3 sequences, roughly 33% occurring once; the ten biggest clones make up around 6%. The sequenced sample was axillary lymph node tissue. This TCR was recovered from a female donor with breast cancer. Some clones in this sample may be carry-over from other donors' samples.

The DNA for the CDR3 is TGCGCCAGCTCCTACAGGGGGAACACCGGGGAGCTGTTTTTT. Its translation is CASSYRGNTGELFF. The chain uses TRBV5-1 and TRBJ2-2; the match to TRBD1 covers 7 bases. The CDR3 contains 14 residues. J gave up 1 base and V 7 bases, and 4 bases lay outside the gene matches. Germline V CDR1 and CDR2: SGHRS, YFSETQ.